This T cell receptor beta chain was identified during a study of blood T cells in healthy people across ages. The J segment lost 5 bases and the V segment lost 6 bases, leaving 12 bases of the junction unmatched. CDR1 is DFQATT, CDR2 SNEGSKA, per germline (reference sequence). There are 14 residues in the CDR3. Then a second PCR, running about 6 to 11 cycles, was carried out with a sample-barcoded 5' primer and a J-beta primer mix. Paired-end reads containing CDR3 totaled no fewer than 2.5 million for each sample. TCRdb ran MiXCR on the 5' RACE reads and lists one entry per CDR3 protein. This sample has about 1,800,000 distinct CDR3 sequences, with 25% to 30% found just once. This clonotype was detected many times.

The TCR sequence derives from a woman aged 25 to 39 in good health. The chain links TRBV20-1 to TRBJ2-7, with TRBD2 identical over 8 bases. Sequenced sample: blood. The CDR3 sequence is CSATGGGKLDEQYF. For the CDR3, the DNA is TGCAGTGCCACCGGGGGGGGAAAATTGGACGAGCAGTACTTC.